This T cell receptor (beta chain) was retrieved from a study of blood T cell repertoires in COVID-19. Assay: immunoSEQ multiplex PCR; the TCRdb copy retains only in-frame clones and omits some. The table shows 30,000 or so clones, with around 67% occurring only once. CDR3 length: 15 amino acids. V lost 0 bases to trimming and J lost 0 bases; unmatched junction nucleotides: 0. Germline V CDR1 and CDR2: LNHNV, YYDKDF (reference sequence). The sample taken for sequencing was peripheral blood. V and J are TRBV15 and TRBJ2-7, with 9 bases aligning to TRBD1. The TCR comes from a human donor in a cohort sampled during active COVID-19. For the CDR3, the DNA is TGTGCCACCAGCAGAGAGGACAGGGGCTCCTACGAGCAGTACTTC. This translates into CATSREDRGSYEQYF.